This T cell receptor (beta chain) originates from a study of T cells in Graves' hyperthyroidism and ophthalmopathy. Study observations and caveats: Progression to ophthalmopathy was predicted a median of about 6.6 months early. Most thyroid clonotypes expanded above 0.001 were also detected in blood.

TCR beta CDR3 sequences were amplified from RNA transcripts. First-round RT-PCR targeting the TCR CDR3 was performed with the HTBI primer set. TCRdb processed the multiplex PCR reads anew with MiXCR; each CDR3 protein has one entry. The table records hundreds of thousands of distinct CDR3 sequences, over 10% of them present only once. This clonotype has ten or more counts. Antigen unknown. The CDR3 totals 16 residues. Germline V lookup: CDR1 SGHNT, CDR2 YENEEA. Trimming pared 5 bases from V and 0 bases from J, leaving 14 bases between. The definition of stable Graves' hyperthyroidism was no ophthalmopathy progression within 18 months. The hyperthyroidism patients had all been newly diagnosed, and their disease duration was under 2 months. Their ages ranged from 18 to 65 years.

This sequence joins TRBV11-3 and TRBJ1-3; D is ambiguous. The source of this sequence is a woman aged 18-29 years with Graves' hyperthyroidism. Sequenced sample: blood. The CDR3 DNA reads as TGTGCCAGCAGCCTCCAAGGTCTAAACTCTGGAAACACCATATATTTT. Translated, it gives CASSLQGLNSGNTIYF.